The 18 T cell receptor beta chains listed next were all sequenced from one sample in a study of cytomegalovirus exposure and HLA in healthy donors. The PCR was carried out with 60 Vbeta primers and 13 Jbeta primers. The repertoire was sequenced with immunoSEQ multiplex PCR; TCRdb's copy has only in-frame clones and lacks some. The data contain about 120,000 clones, 77% of them seen just once; the ten biggest clones take up under 7%. Material for sequencing was PBMCs. The receptor source for this set is a man between 18 and 29 years old in good health and CMV-seropositive.

The chain has TRBV4-1 and TRBJ1-1; no clear D gene. The CDR3 contains 13 residues. Germline V gene sequence: CDR1 MGHRA, CDR2 YSYEKL. V was cut by 5 bases and J by 4 bases, with 11 bases left in between. The CDR3 region has the DNA TGCGCCAGCAGCGTTCAGGAGGGCACTGAAGCTTTCTTT. Its translation is CASSVQEGTEAFF.

This chain joins TRBV28 and TRBJ2-6; tentative D call: TRBD2 (6 bases). Between the trimmed V and J ends, which lost 4 bases and 2 bases, there was a span of 12 bases. The CDR3 consists of 16 residues. Germline-derived CDR1 and CDR2 are MDHEN and SYDVKM. CDR3 loop: CASSSPPGAGANVLTF. The CDR3 bases are TGTGCCAGCAGTTCCCCCCCGGGGGCTGGGGCCAACGTCCTGACTTTC.

The chain uses TRBV19 and TRBJ2-3, with TRBD1 as a possible D gene (6 bases). Trimming shortened V by 3 bases and J by 4 bases, and 20 bases separated the two germline ends. Per germline, CDR1 LNHDA and CDR2 SQIVND (reference sequence). The length of the CDR3 is 17 residues. For the CDR3, the DNA is TGTGCCAGTAGTATCCTCCATGCGGACAGTAATTCAGATACGCAGTATTTT. Residues: CASSILHADSNSDTQYF.

The V and J genes are TRBV7-9 and TRBJ2-2, with D tentatively TRBD2 (5 bases). Germline V gives CDR1 SEHNR, CDR2 FQNEAQ (reference sequence). The CDR3 consists of 13 residues. V was cut by 1 base and J by 7 bases, with 7 bases left in between. The DNA of the CDR3 is TGTGCCAGCAGCTTAGGAGAGGGCGGGGAGCTGTTTTTT. Translated, it gives CASSLGEGGELFF.

For the CDR3, the DNA is TGTGCCAGCACTCCAGGGATAGCGGGAGGGACAGATACGCAGTATTTT. Translated, it gives CASTPGIAGGTDTQYF. V gene TRBV27 combines with J gene TRBJ2-3; 11 bases agree with TRBD2. CDR1 is MNHEY, CDR2 SMNVEV, per germline (reference sequence). The CDR3 is 16 residues long. The J segment lost 3 bases and the V segment lost 7 bases, leaving 9 bases of the junction unmatched.

In regard to this clone: Distinct nucleotide sequences in the sample also encode this CDR3. The chain combines TRBV15 with TRBJ1-3; unclear D gene. The CDR3 is made up of 17 amino acids. Germline CDR1 LNHNV, CDR2 YYDKDF (reference sequence). V was shortened by 0 bases and J by 0 bases, with 12 bases between the two germline ends. Written as DNA, the CDR3 is TGTGCCACCAGCAGAGATGGCCGCCCGGGCTCTGGAAACACCATATATTTT. Its translation is CATSRDGRPGSGNTIYF.

This rearrangement joins TRBV27 to TRBJ1-2; 8 bases are shared with TRBD1. The trim removed 8 bases at V and 8 bases at J, leaving 10 bases unmatched. The germline V gene encodes CDR1 MNHEY and CDR2 SMNVEV (reference sequence). The CDR3 is made up of 13 amino acids. CDR3 in amino acids: CASGPGQAAGYTF. CDR3 bases: TGTGCCAGCGGCCCGGGACAGGCGGCAGGCTACACCTTC.

V and J are TRBV2 and TRBJ1-5; 7 bases are a match to TRBD1. Germline values: CDR1 SNHLY, CDR2 FYNNEI. V trimming: 7 bases; J trimming: 6 bases; junction bases outside the gene matches: 9. This CDR3 has 14 residues. CDR3 in amino acids: CASITDRRSQPQHF. CDR3 in DNA: TGTGCCAGCATTACGGACAGGAGGAGTCAGCCCCAGCATTTT. Drawing the rest from reference TRBV2 and TRBJ1-5, the complete variable domain is EPEVTQTPSHQVTQMGQEVILRCVPISNHLYFYWYRQILGQKVEFLVSFYNNEISEKSEIFDDQFSVERPDGSNFTLKIRSTKLEDSAMYFCASITDRRSQPQHFGDGTRLSIL.

This chain links TRBV6-4 with TRBJ1-6; D is possibly TRBD1 (6 bases). This CDR3 is 15 amino acids long. Germline V lookup: CDR1 MRHNA, CDR2 SNTAGT. V lost 3 bases and J lost 7, with 13 bases in between. CDR3 region: CASSDVAGANSPLHF. The CDR3 coding sequence is TGTGCCAGCAGTGATGTGGCAGGGGCCAATTCACCCCTCCACTTT.

The V and J genes are TRBV13 and TRBJ1-5; D gene uncertain. This CDR3 has 16 residues. The V gene lost 3 bases and the J gene lost 9 bases, with 21 bases spanning the gap. The germline V gene has CDR1 PRHDT and CDR2 FYEKMQ (reference sequence). CDR3 amino acids: CASSLGRRKTPWPQHF. The CDR3 DNA follows: TGTGCCAGCAGCTTGGGTAGACGGAAGACTCCATGGCCCCAGCATTTT.

This clone was observed at least ten times. The chain couples TRBV12-5 to TRBJ1-1, with D uncertain. The CDR3 is made up of 13 amino acids. CDR1 is LGHNT and CDR2 is FRNRAP in the germline V gene. V was clipped by 5 bases and J by 6 bases, with 13 bases between them. In DNA form, the CDR3 reads TGTGCTAGTGGTCTCCCTCCGGTATCTGAAGCTTTCTTT. Its protein product is CASGLPPVSEAFF.

This sequence joins TRBV5-4 and TRBJ2-1; 10 bases fit TRBD1. After removal of 0 bases from V and 5 bases from J, the junction contained 5 bases not matched to a gene. Germline V lookup: CDR1 SGHNT, CDR2 YYREEE (reference sequence). This CDR3 contains 16 residues. The CDR3 DNA follows: TGTGCCAGCAGCTTGGAGGGGACAGGGGTTGACAATGAGCAGTTCTTC. It codes for CASSLEGTGVDNEQFF.

J is TRBJ1-3 and V is TRBV6-6, with a tentative D call TRBD1 (6 bases). The germline CDR1 and CDR2 sequences are MNHNY and SVGAGI (reference sequence). The CDR3 is 13 residues long. Trimming removed 6 bases from V and 9 bases from J, with 15 bases in between. The DNA of the CDR3 is TGTGCCAGCAGGAGCGGACAGATTCCCACCATATATTTT. This codes for CASRSGQIPTIYF.

The chain employs TRBV6-1 and TRBJ1-4; the D is unclear. Looked up from germline, CDR1 is MNHNS and CDR2 is SASEGT. This CDR3 is built from 13 residues. Between the trimmed V and J ends, which lost 7 bases and 14 bases, there was a span of 20 bases. For the CDR3, the DNA is TGTGCCAGCAAACTAGGCGTAGACCCTCAGCTGTTTTTT. Translated, it gives CASKLGVDPQLFF.

V gene TRBV5-1 combines with J gene TRBJ2-5; D is unresolved. The V end lost 0 bases, the J end lost 2 bases, and 14 bases lay between the germline ends. The CDR3 has 16 residues. CDR1 and CDR2 (germline): SGHRS, YFSETQ. As DNA, the CDR3 is TGCGCCAGCAGCTTGGGAGGAGCCGGGTTACAAGAGACCCAGTACTTC. Protein sequence: CASSLGGAGLQETQYF.

The chain has TRBV28 and TRBJ1-1; D remains unclear. Germline V gives CDR1 MDHEN, CDR2 SYDVKM. CDR3 size: 13 residues. V was trimmed by 8 bases and J by 0 bases, leaving 10 bases between them. The chain's CDR3 is CASGRIMNTEAFF. DNA for the CDR3: TGTGCCAGCGGTAGAATCATGAACACTGAAGCTTTCTTT.

V and J are TRBV28 and TRBJ2-3; 10 bases agree with TRBD2. Losses at the gene ends were 4 bases for V and 5 bases for J; bases not matched to a gene: 12. Germline CDR1 MDHEN, CDR2 SYDVKM. CDR3 length: 17 residues. In DNA, the CDR3 is TGTGCCAGCAGTTCCATTACTAAAAGCGGGGGGGTAGATACGCAGTATTTT. This encodes CASSSITKSGGVDTQYF. Drawing the rest from reference TRBV28 and TRBJ2-3, the complete variable domain is DVKVTQSSRYLVKRTGEKVFLECVQDMDHENMFWYRQDPGLGLRLIYFSYDVKMKEKGDIPEGYSVSREKKERFSLILESASTNQTSMYLCASSSITKSGGVDTQYFGPGTRLTVL.

This CDR3 is CASSKTYRTIAGEETGELFF. Here the CDR3 DNA reads TGTGCCAGCAGCAAAACCTATCGGACAATAGCGGGAGAGGAAACCGGGGAGCTGTTTTTT. V usage is TRBV21-1 and J usage is TRBJ2-2; the table's TRBD2 call for D was not verified on the DNA. TRBV21-1 is shown as a pseudogene. The CDR3 is 20 amino acids.